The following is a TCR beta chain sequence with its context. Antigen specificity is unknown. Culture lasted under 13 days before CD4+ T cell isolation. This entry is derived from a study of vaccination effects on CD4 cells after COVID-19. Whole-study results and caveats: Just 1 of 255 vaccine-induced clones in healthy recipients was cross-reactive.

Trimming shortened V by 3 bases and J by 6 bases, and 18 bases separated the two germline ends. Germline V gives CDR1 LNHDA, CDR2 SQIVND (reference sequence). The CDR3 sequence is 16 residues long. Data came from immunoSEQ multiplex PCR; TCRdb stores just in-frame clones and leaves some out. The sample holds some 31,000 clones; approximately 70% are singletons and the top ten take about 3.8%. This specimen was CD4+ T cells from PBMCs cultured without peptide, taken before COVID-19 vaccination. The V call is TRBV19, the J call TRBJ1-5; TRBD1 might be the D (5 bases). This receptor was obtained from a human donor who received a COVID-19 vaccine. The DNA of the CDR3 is TGTGCCAGTAGTATCCTTCGGGACGGAACCGGTCAGCCCCAGCATTTT. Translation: CASSILRDGTGQPQHF.